The 13 T cell receptor beta chains presented below share a single source sample, sequenced in a study of blood T cell repertoires in COVID-19 (dated by TCRdb to 2020 to 2021). Libraries came from the immunoSEQ multiplex PCR assay. In TCRdb, the immuneACCESS table is reduced to in-frame sequences with V and J assigned. These tables do not hold every clone; where another copy was compared, an unresolved V gene accounts for under half, and the others remain unexplained. The table for this sample lists 100,000 to 140,000 clones; approximately 80% of them were counted only once. The ten biggest clones cover 4.3% of the sample. Sequencing was carried out using peripheral blood. All receptors come from a man in his 70s with acute or convalescent COVID-19.

In its sample, this clone was seen once. The rearrangement joins TRBV14 to TRBJ1-2; the D gene is possibly TRBD1 (5 bases). Germline V gives CDR1 SGHDN, CDR2 FVKESK. The CDR3 consists of 13 residues. Trimming left V 1 base short and J 8 bases short, with 11 bases between. As DNA, the CDR3 is TGTGCCAGCAGCCAAGTTGTAGGGGCGGGCTACACCTTC. Its protein product is CASSQVVGAGYTF.

This clone was seen only once. Different DNA sequences within this sample yield the same CDR3. The V and J genes are TRBV5-4 and TRBJ2-5; D is ambiguous. Trimming cost V 0 bases and J 1 base, with 4 bases left between them. The CDR3 consists of 13 residues. Germline-derived CDR1 and CDR2 are SGHNT and YYREEE (reference sequence). CDR3 nucleotides: TGTGCCAGCAGCTTGGGTAGCCAAGAGACCCAGTACTTC. This codes for CASSLGSQETQYF.

This clone was detected a few times. The V gene is TRBV19, the J gene TRBJ2-3; the D is unclear. Germline-derived CDR1 and CDR2 are LNHDA and SQIVND (reference sequence). This CDR3 region has 15 residues. V was pared by 7 bases and J by 0 bases, with 14 bases between. The DNA of the CDR3 is TGTGCCAGTATGCGCACCGTGTGGAGCACAGATACGCAGTATTTT. Residues: CASMRTVWSTDTQYF.

Only one count was recorded for this clone. This rearrangement joins TRBV7-2 to TRBJ1-1; 9 bases map to TRBD1. This CDR3 comprises 15 residues. Germline loops: CDR1 SGHTA, CDR2 FQGNSA. V was pared by 5 bases and J by 4 bases, with 8 bases of the junction left unmatched. The CDR3 DNA follows: TGTGCCAGCAGCCCCCCGAACAGGGGGCTCACTGAAGCTTTCTTT. Amino acids: CASSPPNRGLTEAFF.

This chain links TRBV2 with TRBJ1-2, with TRBD1 as a possible D gene (5 bases). Per the germline V gene, CDR1 is SNHLY and CDR2 is FYNNEI. V was shortened by 6 bases and J by 3 bases, with 14 bases between the two germline ends. The CDR3 spans 14 residues. The CDR3 coding sequence is TGTGCCAGCAGCCCCGGGGGTAATCACTATGGCTACACCTTC. Amino acid sequence: CASSPGGNHYGYTF.

V usage is TRBV7-2 and J usage is TRBJ1-6; 7 bases agree with TRBD1. The germline V gene has CDR1 SGHTA and CDR2 FQGNSA. Losses at the gene ends were 5 bases for V and 10 bases for J; bases not matched to a gene: 11. The length of the CDR3 is 15 residues. In DNA form, the CDR3 reads TGTGCCAGCAGCCCCCCTAGGACAGGAAGGTCACCCCTCCACTTT. The encoded protein is CASSPPRTGRSPLHF.

The chain employs TRBV15 and TRBJ1-4, with 8 bases fitting TRBD1. This CDR3 has 13 amino acids. CDR1 LNHNV and CDR2 YYDKDF come from the germline V gene (reference sequence). The ends lost 3 bases at V and 6 bases at J; junction bases unmatched: 0. In nucleotides, the CDR3 is TGTGCCACCAGCAGGACAGGGGATGAAAAACTGTTTTTT. Translated, it gives CATSRTGDEKLFF.

This chain uses TRBV5-1 with TRBJ2-7; 9 nucleotides match TRBD2. The length of the CDR3 is 17 residues. Germline values: CDR1 SGHRS, CDR2 YFSETQ. V lost 1 base, J lost 0 bases, and 8 bases stayed unmatched. CDR3 loop: CASSLISGGFSSYEQYF. The CDR3 DNA is TGCGCCAGCAGCTTGATTAGCGGGGGCTTCAGCTCCTACGAGCAGTACTTC.

This clone was detected only once. The chain employs TRBV12-3 or TRBV12-4 and TRBJ1-2; no clear D gene. CDR3 size: 13 residues. Trimming pared 8 bases from V and 3 bases from J, leaving 13 bases between. The CDR3 reads CASFAGNDYGYTF. DNA of the CDR3: TGTGCCAGCTTCGCGGGGAACGACTATGGCTACACCTTC.

This sequence joins TRBV5-8 and TRBJ2-7, with TRBD2 matching 7 bases. The germline gives CDR1 SGHTS, CDR2 YDEGEE. This CDR3 has 15 amino acids. J gave up 2 bases and V 4 bases, and 9 bases lay outside the gene matches. In nucleotides, the CDR3 is TGTGCCAGCAGCATGACGGGCGGACTAGCCTACGAGCAGTACTTC. This codes for CASSMTGGLAYEQYF.

This chain joins TRBV27 and TRBJ2-5; the D is unclear. The CDR3 is made up of 13 amino acids. The V end lost 5 bases, the J end lost 0 bases, and 7 bases lay between the germline ends. The germline gives CDR1 MNHEY, CDR2 SMNVEV (reference sequence). The CDR3 is CASSPRYQETQYF. Written as DNA, the CDR3 is TGTGCCAGCAGTCCCAGGTACCAAGAGACCCAGTACTTC.

This chain joins TRBV6-6 and TRBJ2-1, with a weak D call TRBD2 (6 bases). There are 15 residues in the CDR3. In germline, CDR1 is MNHNY, CDR2 SVGAGI (reference sequence). V was cut by 5 bases and J by 7 bases, with 18 bases left in between. The CDR3 sequence: CASSQPGGPGNEQFF. The CDR3 coding sequence is TGTGCCAGCAGTCAACCCGGGGGTCCTGGGAATGAGCAGTTCTTC.

This chain links TRBV7-8 with TRBJ1-2, with TRBD1 matching 7 bases. This CDR3 spans 13 amino acids. V shed 5 bases, J shed 6 bases, and the junction held 6 bases outside the gene matches. CDR1 and CDR2 (germline): SGHVS, FQNEAQ. The CDR3 coding sequence is TGTGCCAGCAGCCCAGACAGGGAGAATGGCTACACCTTC. This encodes CASSPDRENGYTF.